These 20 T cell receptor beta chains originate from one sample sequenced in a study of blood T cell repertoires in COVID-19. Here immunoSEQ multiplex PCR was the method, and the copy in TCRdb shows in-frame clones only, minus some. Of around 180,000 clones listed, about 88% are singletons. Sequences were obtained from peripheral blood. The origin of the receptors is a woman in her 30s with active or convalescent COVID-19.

The CDR3 DNA reads as TGCAGCGTTGTGACAGGCCGGAATGAGCAGTTCTTC. As protein: CSVVTGRNEQFF. This sequence joins TRBV29-1 and TRBJ2-1, with a weak D call TRBD1 (6 bases). The CDR3 consists of 12 residues. Germline V CDR1 and CDR2: SQVTM, ANQGSEA. The germline V and J ends were trimmed by 4 bases and 7 bases, with 11 bases remaining between them.

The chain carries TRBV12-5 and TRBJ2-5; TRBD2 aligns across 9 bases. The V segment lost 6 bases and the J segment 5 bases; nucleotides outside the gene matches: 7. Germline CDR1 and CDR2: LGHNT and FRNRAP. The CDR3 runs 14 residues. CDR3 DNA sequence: TGTGCTAGTGGCTTAGCGGGGGTGGATGAGACCCAGTACTTC. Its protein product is CASGLAGVDETQYF.

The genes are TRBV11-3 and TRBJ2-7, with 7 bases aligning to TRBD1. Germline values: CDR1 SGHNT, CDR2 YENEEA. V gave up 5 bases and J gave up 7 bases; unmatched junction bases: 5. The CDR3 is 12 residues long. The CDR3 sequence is CASSRQGREQYF. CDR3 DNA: TGTGCCAGCAGCCGACAGGGTAGGGAGCAGTACTTC.

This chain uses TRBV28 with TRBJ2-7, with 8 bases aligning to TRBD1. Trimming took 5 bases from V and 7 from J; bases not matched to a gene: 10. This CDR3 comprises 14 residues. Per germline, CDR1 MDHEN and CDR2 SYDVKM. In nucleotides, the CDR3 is TGTGCCAGCAGTCCCGGACAGGGCCCTTGGGAGCAGTACTTC. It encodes CASSPGQGPWEQYF.

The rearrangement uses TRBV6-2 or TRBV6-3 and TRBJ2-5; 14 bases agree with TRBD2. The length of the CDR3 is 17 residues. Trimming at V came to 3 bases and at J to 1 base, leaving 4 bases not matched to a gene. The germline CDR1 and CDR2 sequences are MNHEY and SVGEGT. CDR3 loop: CASSYSGTSGGQETQYF. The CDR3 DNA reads TGTGCCAGCAGTTATTCCGGGACTAGCGGGGGCCAAGAGACCCAGTACTTC.

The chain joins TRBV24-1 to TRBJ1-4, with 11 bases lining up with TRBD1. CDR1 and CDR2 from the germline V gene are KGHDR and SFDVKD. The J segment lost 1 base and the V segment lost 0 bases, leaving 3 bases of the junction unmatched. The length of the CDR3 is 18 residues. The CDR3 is CATSDLRGQGGTNEKLFF. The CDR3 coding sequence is TGTGCCACCAGTGATTTGAGGGGACAGGGGGGAACTAATGAAAAACTGTTTTTT.

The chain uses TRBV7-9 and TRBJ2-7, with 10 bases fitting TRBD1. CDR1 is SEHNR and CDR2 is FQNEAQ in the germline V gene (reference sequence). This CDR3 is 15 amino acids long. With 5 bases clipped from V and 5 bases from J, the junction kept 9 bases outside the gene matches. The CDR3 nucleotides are TGTGCCAGCAGCCCTGGGGGACAGGGGTTGAACGAGCAGTACTTC. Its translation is CASSPGGQGLNEQYF. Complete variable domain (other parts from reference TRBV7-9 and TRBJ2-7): DTGVSQNPRHKITKRGQNVTFRCDPISEHNRLYWYRQTLGQGPEFLTYFQNEAQLEKSRLLSDRFSAERPKGSFSTLEIQRTEQGDSAMYLCASSPGGQGLNEQYFGPGTRLTVT.

CDR3 sequence reads: CASSYGAGGGFEGYTF. The CDR3 nucleotides are TGTGCCAGCAGTTACGGGGCGGGCGGGGGGTTTGAGGGCTACACCTTC. This chain joins TRBV6-6 and TRBJ1-2; D may be TRBD1 (5 bases). CDR1 and CDR2 from the germline V gene are MNHNY and SVGAGI (reference sequence). The CDR3 totals 16 residues. V lost 2 bases to trimming and J lost 8 bases, with 21 bases between them.

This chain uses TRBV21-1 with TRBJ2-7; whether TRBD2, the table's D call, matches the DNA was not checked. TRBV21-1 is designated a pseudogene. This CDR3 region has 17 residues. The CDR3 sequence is CASSRGLAQSESYEQYF. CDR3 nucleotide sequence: TGTGCCAGCAGCAGGGGACTAGCCCAGTCAGAGTCCTACGAGCAGTACTTC.

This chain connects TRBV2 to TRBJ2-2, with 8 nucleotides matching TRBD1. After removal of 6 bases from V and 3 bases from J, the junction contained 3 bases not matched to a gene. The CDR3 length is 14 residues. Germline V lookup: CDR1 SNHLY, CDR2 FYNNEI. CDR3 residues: CASRRTGYTGELFF. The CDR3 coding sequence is TGTGCCAGCAGGAGGACAGGGTACACCGGGGAGCTGTTTTTT.

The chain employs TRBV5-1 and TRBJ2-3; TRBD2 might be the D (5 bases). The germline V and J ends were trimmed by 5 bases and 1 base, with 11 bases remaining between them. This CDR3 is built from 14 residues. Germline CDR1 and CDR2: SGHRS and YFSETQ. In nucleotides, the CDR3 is TGCGCCAGCAGAGTAACTAGTGGCACAGATACGCAGTATTTT. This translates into CASRVTSGTDTQYF.

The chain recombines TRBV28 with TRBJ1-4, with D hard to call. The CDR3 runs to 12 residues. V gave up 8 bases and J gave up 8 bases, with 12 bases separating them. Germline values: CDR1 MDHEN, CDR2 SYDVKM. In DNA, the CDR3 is TGTGCCAGCCGAGGTCCGGCGGAAAAACTGTTTTTT. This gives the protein CASRGPAEKLFF.

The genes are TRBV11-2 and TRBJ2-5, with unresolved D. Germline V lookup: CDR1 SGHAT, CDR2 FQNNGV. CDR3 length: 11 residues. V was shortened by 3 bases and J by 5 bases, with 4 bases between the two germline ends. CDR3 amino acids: CASSFLETQYF. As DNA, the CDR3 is TGTGCCAGCAGCTTTCTGGAGACCCAGTACTTC.

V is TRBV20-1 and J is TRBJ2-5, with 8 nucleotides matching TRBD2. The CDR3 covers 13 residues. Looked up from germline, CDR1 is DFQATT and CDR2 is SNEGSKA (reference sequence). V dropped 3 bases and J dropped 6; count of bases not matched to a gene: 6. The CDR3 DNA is TGCAGTGCTAGTGGGACTAGTAAAAAGACCCAGTACTTC. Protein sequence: CSASGTSKKTQYF.

The CDR3 region is CASSLLVGANGELFF. DNA of the CDR3: TGTGCCAGCAGTCTCCTGGTGGGGGCCAACGGGGAGCTGTTTTTT. The chain carries TRBV28 and TRBJ2-2, with D tentatively TRBD1 (6 bases). The CDR3 covers 15 residues. V lost 5 bases and J 7 bases, leaving 17 bases between the germline ends. Germline assignment: CDR1 MDHEN and CDR2 SYDVKM.

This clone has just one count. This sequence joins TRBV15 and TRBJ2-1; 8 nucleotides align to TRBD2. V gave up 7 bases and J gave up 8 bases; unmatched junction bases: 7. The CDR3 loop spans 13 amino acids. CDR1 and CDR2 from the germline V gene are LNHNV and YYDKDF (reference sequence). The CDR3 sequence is CATNSGIGDEQFF. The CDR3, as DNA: TGTGCCACCAATAGCGGGATTGGCGATGAGCAGTTCTTC.

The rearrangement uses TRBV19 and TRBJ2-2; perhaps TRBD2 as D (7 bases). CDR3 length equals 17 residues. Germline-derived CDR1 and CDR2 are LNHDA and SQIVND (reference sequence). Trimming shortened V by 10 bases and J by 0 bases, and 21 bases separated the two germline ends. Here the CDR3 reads CATNGRGTSANTGELFF. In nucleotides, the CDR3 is TGTGCCACAAATGGGAGGGGGACCAGCGCGAACACCGGGGAGCTGTTTTTT.

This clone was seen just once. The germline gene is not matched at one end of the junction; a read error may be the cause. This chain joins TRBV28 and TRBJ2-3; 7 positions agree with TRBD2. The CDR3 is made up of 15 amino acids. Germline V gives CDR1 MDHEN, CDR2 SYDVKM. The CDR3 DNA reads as TGTGCCAGCAGTTTTTCTCCGGGAGGAACCCTTATGGCCTTTTTT. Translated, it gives CASSFSPGGTLMAFF.

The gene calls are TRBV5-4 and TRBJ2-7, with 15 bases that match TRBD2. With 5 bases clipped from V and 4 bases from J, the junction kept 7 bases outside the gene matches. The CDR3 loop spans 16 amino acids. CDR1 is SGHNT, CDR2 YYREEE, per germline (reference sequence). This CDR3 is CASRPGLAGGPYEQYF. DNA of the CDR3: TGTGCCAGCAGGCCAGGACTAGCGGGAGGGCCATACGAGCAGTACTTC.

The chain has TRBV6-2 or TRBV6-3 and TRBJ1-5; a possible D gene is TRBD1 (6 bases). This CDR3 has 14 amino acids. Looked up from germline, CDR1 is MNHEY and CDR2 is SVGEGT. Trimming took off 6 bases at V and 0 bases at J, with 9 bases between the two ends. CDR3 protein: CASSETGSNQPQHF. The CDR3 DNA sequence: TGTGCCAGCAGCGAGACAGGTAGCAATCAGCCCCAGCATTTT.